The 25 T cell receptor beta chains reported below all come from one sample, sequenced in a study of beta chain features in type 1 diabetes. The antigens these receptors bind are not known. Isolated RNA was reverse transcribed in full, so expressed TCRB transcripts were sequenced. Here immunoSEQ multiplex PCR was the method, and the copy in TCRdb shows in-frame clones only, minus some. The sample has 50,000 or so clones, 42% seen once. Study conclusions and caveats: Type 1 diabetes patients had TCRB CDR3s that were shorter (moderately but significantly so) in all four CD4+ subsets.

Sequencing input: Tregs from blood. These receptors were taken from a man aged 30-40 years with type 1 diabetes.

The V gene is TRBV9, the J gene TRBJ2-2, with TRBD2 identical over 7 bases. The CDR3 runs to 15 residues. The germline V gene has CDR1 SGDLS and CDR2 YYNGEE. Trimming at V came to 4 bases and at J to 7 bases, leaving 10 bases not matched to a gene. CDR3 residues: CASSRGLVRGGELFF. The CDR3 DNA follows: TGTGCCAGCAGCCGAGGACTAGTGAGGGGCGGGGAGCTGTTTTTT.

The sample holds a few counts of this clone. Mismatch with germline at one junction end may stem from a read error. V gene TRBV6-1 combines with J gene TRBJ2-7, with 10 bases aligning to TRBD1. This CDR3 spans 14 amino acids. Germline V CDR1 and CDR2: MNHNS, SASEGT. The CDR3 spells CASTDSGTGASQHF. As DNA, the CDR3 is TGTGCCAGCACAGACTCCGGGACAGGGGCTTCACAACACTTC.

As to this clone: At one boundary the junction diverges from the germline segment, which might be a read error. The V gene is TRBV6-6, the J gene TRBJ2-7; unclear D gene. Germline values: CDR1 MNHNY, CDR2 SVGAGI (reference sequence). This CDR3 has 14 residues. DNA of the CDR3: TGTGCCAGCAGTTACTCGATGTCCAGTCCCGAGGAGTACTTC. This encodes CASSYSMSSPEEYF.

The rearrangement joins TRBV28 to TRBJ1-2; TRBD1 agrees at 9 bases. The CDR3 runs 15 residues. V lost 6 bases to trimming and J lost 4 bases; unmatched junction nucleotides: 9. Germline CDR1 and CDR2: MDHEN and SYDVKM. In DNA form, the CDR3 reads TGTGCCAGCAGCCTACAGGGGGCACGGGGCTATGGCTACACCTTC. Translated, it gives CASSLQGARGYGYTF.

This clone was seen more than once but under ten times. This CDR3 is also generated by other DNA sequences in the sample. This chain joins TRBV7-3 and TRBJ2-1; D perhaps matches TRBD2 (6 bases). Trimming cost V 2 bases and J 0 bases, with 11 bases left between them. Germline CDR1 SGHTA, CDR2 FQGTGA. This CDR3 region has 16 residues. The CDR3 nucleotides read TGTGCCAGCAGCTTATCGGCGGGGAGCTCCTACAATGAGCAGTTCTTC. It yields the protein CASSLSAGSSYNEQFF.

The gene calls are TRBV6-5 and TRBJ1-1; TRBD1 aligns across 7 bases. This CDR3 has 16 amino acids. V lost 4 bases to trimming and J lost 0 bases; unmatched junction nucleotides: 8. Germline loops: CDR1 MNHEY, CDR2 SVGAGI. The CDR3 loop is CASSSNRGPLNTEAFF. CDR3 bases: TGTGCCAGCAGTTCGAACAGGGGACCCCTGAACACTGAAGCTTTCTTT.

The chain is built from TRBV10-3 and TRBJ2-1; 11 bases fit TRBD2. The CDR3 runs to 17 residues. V was clipped by 5 bases and J by 0 bases; unmatched bases: 6. Germline V CDR1 and CDR2: ENHRY, SYGVKD. For the CDR3, the DNA is TGTGCCATCAGTTGGACTAGCGGGCCCTTCTCCTACAATGAGCAGTTCTTC. Encoded protein: CAISWTSGPFSYNEQFF.

The chain is built from TRBV9 and TRBJ2-5; a possible D gene is TRBD2 (5 bases). With 0 bases removed from V and 5 bases from J, the gap between germline ends came to 17 bases. Germline V gene data show CDR1 as SGDLS and CDR2 as YYNGEE. The CDR3 extends over 16 amino acids. CDR3 sequence reads: CASSVGAGSRRETQYF. CDR3 DNA: TGTGCCAGCAGCGTAGGGGCGGGTAGTCGCCGGGAGACCCAGTACTTC.

CDR3 residues: CAISEGARGNTIYF. DNA of the CDR3: TGTGCCATCAGTGAAGGGGCAAGGGGAAACACCATATATTTT. This chain uses TRBV10-3 with TRBJ1-3; the D gene is possibly TRBD1 (5 bases). In germline, CDR1 is ENHRY, CDR2 SYGVKD. This CDR3 has 14 amino acids. The ends were cut back, 3 bases at V and 4 bases at J, with 10 bases in the middle.

The chain links TRBV7-3 to TRBJ2-3; maybe TRBD2 (6 bases). CDR1 SGHTA and CDR2 FQGTGA come from the germline V gene. This CDR3 is built from 14 residues. The germline V and J ends were trimmed by 5 bases and 5 bases, with 14 bases remaining between them. The CDR3 here is CASSHGGPGDTQYF. CDR3 sequence (DNA): TGTGCCAGCAGCCATGGAGGGCCGGGAGATACGCAGTATTTT.

This clone was counted a few times. The chain joins TRBV6-6 to TRBJ2-7, with a weak D call TRBD1 (5 bases). This CDR3 is built from 15 residues. The germline V gene has CDR1 MNHNY and CDR2 SVGAGI (reference sequence). Deletions cut 6 bases from V and 3 bases from J, with 18 bases between. CDR3 region: CASSSQVDRYYEQYF. In DNA, the CDR3 is TGTGCCAGCAGCTCCCAGGTCGACAGATACTACGAGCAGTACTTC.

The chain carries TRBV18 and TRBJ2-1, with 8 bases lining up with TRBD2. Trimming at V came to 1 base and at J to 6 bases, leaving 2 bases not matched to a gene. The CDR3 extends over 14 amino acids. From germline, CDR1 is KGHSH and CDR2 LQKENI. CDR3 nucleotide sequence: TGTGCCAGCTCACCACGGGGGACTAGCAATGAGCAGTTCTTC. Residues: CASSPRGTSNEQFF.

This chain uses TRBV6-6 with TRBJ2-7, with TRBD1 matching over 10 bases. The length of the CDR3 is 14 residues. V was pared by 6 bases and J by 1 base, with 3 bases of the junction left unmatched. Germline V gene lookup returns CDR1 MNHNY and CDR2 SVGAGI (reference sequence). Written as DNA, the CDR3 is TGTGCCAGCAGGGACAGGGGGAAATCCTACGAGCAGTACTTC. Amino acids: CASRDRGKSYEQYF.

The chain combines TRBV6-4 with TRBJ2-2, with D possibly matching TRBD2 (5 bases). The CDR3 sequence is 14 residues long. Per the germline V gene, CDR1 is MRHNA and CDR2 is SNTAGT. Trimming took 3 bases from V and 5 from J, leaving 10 bases between them. DNA of the CDR3: TGTGCCAGCAGTGAAACGGGGTTTACCGGGGAGCTGTTTTTT. It is translated as CASSETGFTGELFF.

This clone was detected only a few times. The V and J genes are TRBV7-8 and TRBJ1-5; TRBD1 matches at 7 bases. Losses at the gene ends were 2 bases for V and 3 bases for J; bases not matched to a gene: 13. Germline CDR1 reads SGHVS; CDR2 reads FQNEAQ. The CDR3 runs 18 residues. CDR3 nucleotides: TGTGCCAGCAGCTTAATCCGGAGAATCGGACAGGACAATCAGCCCCAGCATTTT. Translating it yields CASSLIRRIGQDNQPQHF.

V and J are TRBV9 and TRBJ1-2, with D hard to call. In germline, CDR1 is SGDLS, CDR2 YYNGEE. This CDR3 has 13 amino acids. The V gene lost 3 bases and the J gene lost 1 base, with 7 bases spanning the gap. CDR3 loop: CASSAGINYGYTF. The CDR3 coding sequence is TGTGCCAGCAGCGCCGGGATTAACTATGGCTACACCTTC.

This clone has only a few counts. The rearrangement links TRBV27 to TRBJ2-5; tentatively, D is TRBD1 (7 bases). There are 13 residues in the CDR3. Trimming removed 8 bases at V and 5 bases at J, with 15 bases between. Germline V CDR1 and CDR2: MNHEY, SMNVEV (reference sequence). The CDR3 loop reads CASARGEYETQYF. The CDR3 DNA sequence: TGTGCCAGCGCCAGGGGGGAATACGAGACCCAGTACTTC.

This clone was seen a single time. The rearrangement links TRBV29-1 to TRBJ1-2; no reliable D call. There are 13 residues in the CDR3. With 6 bases removed from V and 2 bases from J, the gap between germline ends came to 13 bases. Per the germline V gene, CDR1 is SQVTM and CDR2 is ANQGSEA. CDR3 sequence (DNA): TGCAGCGTCACACAAGAATGGAACTATGGCTACACCTTC. Amino acid sequence: CSVTQEWNYGYTF.

The chain combines TRBV28 with TRBJ1-4; D might be TRBD1 (6 bases). The CDR3 contains 14 residues. Germline values: CDR1 MDHEN, CDR2 SYDVKM. Trimming stripped 5 bases from V and 3 bases from J, with 10 bases between. The CDR3 DNA reads TGTGCCAGCAGTAAGGACAGAGCTAATGAAAAACTGTTTTTT. It translates to CASSKDRANEKLFF.

The chain has TRBV4-2 and TRBJ1-6, with a tentative D call TRBD1 (5 bases). The CDR3 has 15 amino acids. Trimming cost V 0 bases and J 2 bases, with 5 bases left between them. CDR1 LGHNA and CDR2 YNFKEQ come from the germline V gene. The CDR3 DNA follows: TGTGCCAGCAGCCAAGAGGACACCTATAATTCACCCCTCCACTTT. Translated: CASSQEDTYNSPLHF.

This clone was recorded a few times. The rearrangement uses TRBV5-1 and TRBJ2-7, with 8 bases matching TRBD1. V was pared by 4 bases and J by 4 bases, with 10 bases of the junction left unmatched. This CDR3 comprises 15 residues. Germline values: CDR1 SGHRS, CDR2 YFSETQ. The CDR3 DNA reads TGCGCCAGCAGCCCGAGGACAGGGAACGAATACGAGCAGTACTTC. It codes for CASSPRTGNEYEQYF.

V is TRBV28 and J is TRBJ2-1; 8 bases are a match to TRBD1. This CDR3 comprises 14 residues. The V and J ends lost 8 bases and 6 bases, in that order; junction bases with no gene match: 9. Germline lookup yields CDR1 MDHEN and CDR2 SYDVKM. The chain's CDR3 is CASRSGGSLNEQFF. The CDR3 region has the DNA TGTGCCAGCCGATCAGGGGGCTCGCTCAATGAGCAGTTCTTC.

This rearrangement joins TRBV10-3 to TRBJ2-1, with 11 nucleotides matching TRBD2. V was clipped by 10 bases and J by 7 bases; unmatched bases: 6. The CDR3 runs 13 residues. Germline-derived CDR1 and CDR2 are ENHRY and SYGVKD. Here the CDR3 DNA reads TGTGCCAGTAGCGGGAGGGCCGAGAATGAGCAGTTCTTC. Protein: CASSGRAENEQFF.

CDR3 sequence reads: CASTPGLAQSGELFF. The CDR3 nucleotides read TGTGCCAGTACTCCGGGACTAGCTCAATCCGGGGAGCTGTTTTTT. The V call is TRBV7-2, the J call TRBJ2-2, with 9 nucleotides matching TRBD2. This CDR3 contains 15 residues. CDR1 and CDR2 from the germline V gene are SGHTA and FQGNSA. V lost 9 bases and J lost 6; bases outside the gene matches: 11.

This clone is a singleton in its sample. The CDR3 region has the DNA TGTGCCAGCAGGGAGACAGGGGCGCGCTATGGCTACACCTTC. It codes for CASRETGARYGYTF. V is TRBV2 and J is TRBJ1-2; 8 bases are shared with TRBD1. V lost 6 bases and J lost 4; bases outside the gene matches: 7. CDR3 size: 14 residues. Germline V gene lookup returns CDR1 SNHLY and CDR2 FYNNEI. Complete variable domain (other parts from reference TRBV2 and TRBJ1-2): EPEVTQTPSHQVTQMGQEVILRCVPISNHLYFYWYRQILGQKVEFLVSFYNNEISEKSEIFDDQFSVERPDGSNFTLKIRSTKLEDSAMYFCASRETGARYGYTFGSGTRLTVV.